This T cell receptor (beta chain) was captured by sequencing in a study of blood T cell repertoires in COVID-19. Some clones are missing from TCRdb's copy, which holds only in-frame ones; the method was immunoSEQ multiplex PCR. The table records 70,000 or so clones, under 95% of them present only once. Trimming took 5 bases from V and 4 from J, leaving 17 bases between them. The CDR3 loop spans 15 amino acids. Germline V gene lookup returns CDR1 SGHTA and CDR2 FQGNSA. The source is a human donor in a cohort sampled during active COVID-19. J is TRBJ1-2 and V is TRBV7-2, with a tentative D call TRBD1 (6 bases). The sequenced sample was peripheral blood. The CDR3 region has the DNA TGTGCCAGCAGCGACAGGACCAAGGGGATCTATGGCTACACCTTC. Encoded protein: CASSDRTKGIYGYTF.